This is a list of T cell receptor beta chains from one sample in a study of blood T cell repertoires in COVID-19. Libraries were prepared by immunoSEQ multiplex PCR; TCRdb keeps only in-frame clonotypes and omits some of them. The sample holds some 150,000 clones, roughly 87% seen once. Material for sequencing was peripheral blood. The receptors were gathered from a woman in her fifties or sixties with active or convalescent COVID-19. CDR3s leave out the opening cysteine and the closing phenylalanine or tryptophan. The order of the fields is J gene, V gene, CDR3 protein.

TRBJ2-1 | TRBV10-3 | ATNGVGGGQVQF
TRBJ1-1 | TRBV7-9 | ASSRQVEAF
TRBJ2-7 | TRBV2 | ASTKGVAYEQY
TRBJ2-7 | TRBV7-2 | ASSPDRIYEQY
TRBJ2-1 | TRBV9 | ASSPRGTSGHNEQF
TRBJ2-3 | TRBV4-1 | ASSQDHRAGGPSRDTQY
TRBJ1-2 | TRBV5-6 | ASSDPTGSDYGYT
TRBJ2-7 | TRBV29-1 | SVSDRANSYEQY
TRBJ1-3 | TRBV7-2 | ASSLAGQGLGNTIY
TRBJ1-1 | TRBV6-2/TRBV6-3 | ASSLTGPTEAF
TRBJ1-2 | TRBV11-2 | ASSLTGGGDYGYT
TRBJ1-3 | TRBV6-1 | ASSDGTGSSGNTIY
TRBJ1-1 | TRBV5-4 | ASSSRTVLNTEAF
TRBJ1-5 | TRBV21-1 | ASTYQPQH
TRBJ2-7 | TRBV10-3 | AISASTSGGHYEQY
TRBJ2-5 | TRBV6-1 | ASSDGGETQY
TRBJ1-3 | TRBV11-2 | ASSYPTTPGGNTIY
TRBJ2-2 | TRBV5-1 | ASSPTGGNTGELF
TRBJ1-2 | TRBV2 | ASSEQGQGAGGYT
TRBJ1-1 | TRBV7-9 | ASSSSPERQNTEAF
TRBJ1-1 | TRBV7-9 | ASSLEPNSR
TRBJ1-4 | TRBV6-5 | ASSPTGWPNEKLF
TRBJ1-1 | TRBV7-8 | ASSDERDRDRYTEAF
TRBJ2-5 | TRBV5-1 | ASRPRDRAPGETQY
TRBJ2-7 | TRBV2 | ASRAGGNEQY
TRBJ1-2 | TRBV6-6 | ASSSQGDYGYT
TRBJ2-5 | TRBV10-3 | AISEQLATQETQY
TRBJ2-7 | TRBV2 | ASRADRAKSYEQY
TRBJ2-7 | TRBV14 | ASSQGQGTHNPYEQY
TRBJ1-5 | TRBV19 | ASSGDSNQPQH
TRBJ2-3 | TRBV24-1 | ATSASDTQY
TRBJ2-7 | TRBV10-3 | AISSGGETYEQY
TRBJ1-3 | TRBV30 | AWMTGDTIY
TRBJ1-3 | TRBV10-3 | AISLRSAAGEGNTIY
TRBJ1-4 | TRBV27 | ASSLLTGHNEKLF
TRBJ1-6 | TRBV19 | ATRQGKNYNSPLH
TRBJ1-1 | TRBV3-1/TRBV3-2 | ASSRRTGGTEAF
TRBJ1-2 | TRBV2 | ASSLTTTDGYT
TRBJ1-2 | TRBV27 | ASSLRTGANYGYT
TRBJ1-5 | TRBV9 | ASSGGQGSNQPQH
TRBJ1-2 | TRBV15 | ATSRSRTDYGYT
TRBJ2-6 | TRBV6-2/TRBV6-3 | ASSYSRRAGANVLT
TRBJ2-3 | TRBV5-4 | ASSDGTGGELTDTQY
TRBJ1-3 | TRBV2 | ASSESRANSGNTIY
TRBJ2-2 | TRBV6-5 | ASSPTSGGTGELF
TRBJ2-3 | TRBV4-2 | ASSQEGLAVSTDTQY
TRBJ1-2 | TRBV7-9 | ASSSSGVQSGYT
TRBJ1-1 | TRBV10-3 | ATQTTGERTEAF
TRBJ1-5 | TRBV11-2 | ASSLDRAQPQH
TRBJ2-5 | TRBV5-4 | ASSPRTGGEETQY
TRBJ1-1 | TRBV5-8 | ASSLVWTAMNTEAF
TRBJ1-5 | TRBV6-2/TRBV6-3 | ASSPPPGGNQPQH
TRBJ1-2 | TRBV12-3/TRBV12-4 | ASSETGNYGYT